This paragraph reports one T cell receptor (beta chain). The germline gene is not matched at one end of the junction; a read error may be the cause. The CDR3 contains 15 residues. Germline lookup yields CDR1 SSHAT and CDR2 FNYEAQ (reference sequence). This entry is derived from a study of T-cell reconstitution after alpha-beta-depleted transplantation in children. Construction of the TCRbeta library involved unique molecular identifiers. TCRdb re-analysed the PCR reads in MiXCR, keeping a single row per CDR3 protein. This table has 300,000 or so distinct CDR3 sequences, more than 9% appearing once. The receptor was derived from a human donor who donated a stem cell graft to a child with SCID. Sequencing was performed on PBMCs from the stem cell graft donor, taken from the stem cell graft. The chain is built from TRBV7-7 and TRBJ2-5; TRBD1 agrees at 9 bases. CDR3 loop: CASSFGTGSQETQYF. The CDR3 DNA sequence: TGTGCTAGCAGCTTCGGGACAGGGAGTCAAGAGACCCAGTACTTC.